One sample yielded the 26 T cell receptor beta chains listed below, sequenced in a study of blood T cell repertoires in COVID-19. Some clones are missing from TCRdb's copy, which holds only in-frame ones; the method was immunoSEQ multiplex PCR. Of some 310,000 clones listed, around 91% are singletons. Sequenced input: peripheral blood. The source of these receptors is a woman in her thirties or forties with COVID-19, enrolled during active disease.

The chain is built from TRBV7-6 and TRBJ2-3, with 9 bases fitting TRBD1. V dropped 5 bases and J dropped 4; count of bases not matched to a gene: 13. The CDR3 has 17 residues. Per germline, CDR1 SGHVS and CDR2 FNYEAQ. CDR3 DNA: TGTGCCAGCAGCATTACAGGGGGCAAGGGTAGGGCAGATACGCAGTATTTT. This sequence encodes CASSITGGKGRADTQYF.

This clone was counted once. V and J are TRBV24-1 and TRBJ1-4, with 7 bases identical to TRBD1. The V gene's germline CDR1 is KGHDR and CDR2 SFDVKD. V gave up 9 bases and J gave up 3 bases; unmatched junction bases: 15. This CDR3 region has 17 residues. The CDR3 here is CATLRGAGGIANEKLFF. Written as DNA, the CDR3 is TGTGCCACCTTGCGTGGGGCAGGGGGGATAGCTAATGAAAAACTGTTTTTT.

V is TRBV9 and J is TRBJ1-1; TRBD1 aligns across 9 bases. Germline V gives CDR1 SGDLS, CDR2 YYNGEE. This CDR3 region has 15 residues. Trimming at V came to 3 bases and at J to 1 base, leaving 4 bases not matched to a gene. The CDR3 sequence: CASSEQGASNTEAFF. The CDR3 DNA is TGTGCCAGCAGCGAACAGGGGGCATCGAACACTGAAGCTTTCTTT.

J is TRBJ1-5 and V is TRBV30, with D maybe TRBD1 (5 bases). V was clipped by 3 bases and J by 5 bases, with 17 bases between them. CDR1 GTSNPN and CDR2 SVGIG come from the germline V gene (reference sequence). This CDR3 has 15 amino acids. The CDR3 is CAWRASTWGDQPQHF. In nucleotides, the CDR3 is TGTGCCTGGAGGGCAAGCACATGGGGGGATCAGCCCCAGCATTTT.

The J gene is TRBJ1-1, the V gene TRBV7-2; D is perhaps TRBD1 (5 bases). There are 13 residues in the CDR3. Germline V gene sequence: CDR1 SGHTA, CDR2 FQGNSA. V lost 1 base and J lost 10, with 13 bases in between. CDR3 in DNA: TGTGCCAGCAGCTTAGGCCCTGGGGGAGGAGCTTTCTTT. Translated, it gives CASSLGPGGGAFF. The complete variable domain, with remaining parts taken from reference TRBV7-2 and TRBJ1-1, reads GAGVSQSPSNKVTEKGKDVELRCDPISGHTALYWYRQSLGQGLEFLIYFQGNSAPDKSGLPSDRFSAERTGGSVSTLTIQRTQQEDSAVYLCASSLGPGGGAFFGQGTRLTVV.

The chain links TRBV28 to TRBJ1-2; a weak D match, TRBD1 (6 bases). V was pared by 3 bases and J by 4 bases, with 15 bases between. The CDR3 extends over 15 amino acids. Germline V gene data show CDR1 as MDHEN and CDR2 as SYDVKM. CDR3 sequence: CASSFGQPQGYGYTF. The CDR3 DNA is TGTGCCAGCAGTTTTGGACAGCCCCAGGGCTATGGCTACACCTTC.

The CDR3 region has the DNA TGTGCCAGCAGCTTAGCCGGCGGAGGCGGCGAAAAACTGTTTTTT. Amino acid sequence: CASSLAGGGGEKLFF. The V and J genes are TRBV7-8 and TRBJ1-4; D not certain. This CDR3 is 15 amino acids long. Per germline, CDR1 SGHVS and CDR2 FQNEAQ. Trimming took 0 bases from V and 8 from J, leaving 13 bases between them.

The CDR3 DNA reads as TGTGCCATCAGGGGGGCTTTCCCCATGAATGAGCAGTTCTTC. This gives the protein CAIRGAFPMNEQFF. This chain joins TRBV10-3 and TRBJ2-1; TRBD1 might be the D (6 bases). Germline CDR1 ENHRY, CDR2 SYGVKD. Deletions cut 6 bases from V and 7 bases from J, with 16 bases between. The CDR3 contains 14 residues.

The chain is built from TRBV18 and TRBJ1-1; D is perhaps TRBD1 (6 bases). Trimming removed 6 bases at V and 1 base at J, with 9 bases between. The CDR3 length is 13 residues. Germline values: CDR1 KGHSH, CDR2 LQKENI. The CDR3 loop reads CASSSDRNTEAFF. The CDR3 DNA follows: TGTGCCAGCTCGTCGGACAGGAACACTGAAGCTTTCTTT.

This clone was seen only once. In nucleotides, the CDR3 is TGTGCCAGCAGCCCGGCAGGGGGCACCGGGGAGCTGTTTTTT. Translating it yields CASSPAGGTGELFF. The chain couples TRBV5-6 to TRBJ2-2; 7 bases are a match to TRBD1. The ends lost 4 bases at V and 4 bases at J; junction bases unmatched: 4. Per the germline V gene, CDR1 is SGHDT and CDR2 is YYEEEE. The CDR3 is made up of 14 amino acids.

V is TRBV7-9 and J is TRBJ2-7; tentatively, D is TRBD2 (6 bases). This CDR3 has 17 amino acids. Germline V gene lookup returns CDR1 SEHNR and CDR2 FQNEAQ (reference sequence). V dropped 1 base and J dropped 6 bases, with 22 bases sitting between them. CDR3 residues: CASSLGPPFSGGAEQYF. The CDR3 DNA reads as TGTGCCAGCAGCTTAGGCCCTCCCTTCTCCGGAGGGGCCGAGCAGTACTTC.

V usage is TRBV6-5 and J usage is TRBJ2-1; TRBD2 aligns across 16 bases. The germline V gene has CDR1 MNHEY and CDR2 SVGAGI. The CDR3 covers 15 residues. V lost 6 bases, J lost 8 bases, and 4 bases stayed unmatched. This CDR3 reads CASRSGLAGGDEQFF. In DNA, the CDR3 is TGTGCCAGCAGATCGGGACTAGCGGGAGGGGATGAGCAGTTCTTC.

The rearrangement uses TRBV18 and TRBJ2-7, with 8 bases fitting TRBD1. J was trimmed by 2 bases and V by 5 bases; bases with no gene match: 5. The germline V gene has CDR1 KGHSH and CDR2 LQKENI. The CDR3 loop spans 14 amino acids. In DNA form, the CDR3 reads TGTGCCAGCTCATCGGGACAGGCAACCTACGAGCAGTACTTC. This translates into CASSSGQATYEQYF.

The chain carries TRBV6-5 and TRBJ1-2; D call uncertain. In germline, CDR1 is MNHEY, CDR2 SVGAGI. With 6 bases removed from V and 4 bases from J, the gap between germline ends came to 12 bases. There are 13 residues in the CDR3. CDR3 DNA sequence: TGTGCCAGCAGCCTCGGGATCCTCTATGGCTACACCTTC. It encodes CASSLGILYGYTF.

V and J are TRBV19 and TRBJ1-2; 9 bases fit TRBD1. J lost 5 bases, V lost 3 bases, and 4 bases had no gene match. Germline CDR1 LNHDA, CDR2 SQIVND (reference sequence). The CDR3 consists of 14 residues. This CDR3 reads CASSIPGQGYGYTF. The CDR3 DNA is TGTGCCAGTAGTATCCCGGGACAGGGATATGGCTACACCTTC.

This chain links TRBV15 with TRBJ2-2; weak D call: TRBD1 (5 bases). V was pared by 0 bases and J by 5 bases, with 16 bases between. This CDR3 has 17 amino acids. Germline CDR1 reads LNHNV; CDR2 reads YYDKDF (reference sequence). DNA for the CDR3: TGTGCCACCAGCAGAGAGAGGCAGGGAATGATGACCGGGGAGCTGTTTTTT. Protein: CATSRERQGMMTGELFF.

The chain is built from TRBV15 and TRBJ1-3; D gene uncertain. The CDR3 sequence is 16 residues long. From germline, CDR1 is LNHNV and CDR2 YYDKDF (reference sequence). V was clipped by 3 bases and J by 2 bases, with 14 bases between them. The CDR3 is CATSRPTAIPGNTIYF. The CDR3 DNA sequence: TGTGCCACCAGCAGGCCTACAGCTATCCCTGGAAACACCATATATTTT.

The CDR3 protein is CASSADRGYTGELFF. As DNA, the CDR3 is TGTGCCAGCTCAGCGGACAGGGGTTACACCGGGGAGCTGTTTTTT. This chain uses TRBV18 with TRBJ2-2; TRBD1 matches at 9 bases. V was pared by 5 bases and J by 3 bases, with 4 bases of the junction left unmatched. The length of the CDR3 is 15 residues. Germline V gene data show CDR1 as KGHSH and CDR2 as LQKENI. Combining the CDR3 with reference TRBV18 and TRBJ2-2 gives the whole variable domain NAGVMQNPRHLVRRRGQEARLRCSPMKGHSHVYWYRQLPEEGLKFMVYLQKENIIDESGMPKERFSAEFPKEGPSILRIQQVVRGDSAAYFCASSADRGYTGELFFGEGSRLTVL.

CDR3 loop: CASSQQGEQYF. The DNA of the CDR3 is TGTGCCAGCAGCCAACAGGGCGAGCAGTACTTC. This chain links TRBV3-1 (or the pseudogene TRBV3-2) with TRBJ2-7; perhaps TRBD1 as D (5 bases). V was shortened by 2 bases and J by 6 bases, with 5 bases between the two germline ends. Germline loops: CDR1 LGHDT, CDR2 YNNKEL (reference sequence). This CDR3 region has 11 residues.

The chain combines TRBV4-1 with TRBJ1-6; the D is unclear. This CDR3 region has 13 residues. With 1 base removed from V and 10 bases from J, the gap between germline ends came to 8 bases. Germline CDR1 and CDR2: MGHRA and YSYEKL. The CDR3 DNA sequence: TGCGCCAGCAGCCAAGTCAGAGGGTCACCCCTCCACTTT. Translating gives CASSQVRGSPLHF.

The chain uses TRBV9 and TRBJ1-2, with no clear D. CDR1 and CDR2 from the germline V gene are SGDLS and YYNGEE. V dropped 3 bases and J dropped 8 bases, with 23 bases sitting between them. CDR3 length equals 16 residues. CDR3 sequence: CASSDPTRAFPWGYTF. CDR3 DNA sequence: TGTGCCAGCAGCGACCCGACGAGAGCGTTTCCTTGGGGCTACACCTTC.

V is TRBV10-3 and J is TRBJ1-1; 8 nucleotides line up with TRBD1. Trimming took 6 bases from V and 0 from J; bases not matched to a gene: 12. Germline V lookup: CDR1 ENHRY, CDR2 SYGVKD. The CDR3 sequence is 17 residues long. The CDR3 spells CAIRDDRGGLMNTEAFF. CDR3 DNA: TGTGCCATCAGGGATGACAGGGGCGGTCTCATGAACACTGAAGCTTTCTTT.

The rearrangement joins TRBV11-2 to TRBJ2-1, with TRBD1 matching over 9 bases. Trimming cost V 5 bases and J 1 base; bases outside gene matches: 3. The CDR3 covers 15 residues. CDR1 is SGHAT, CDR2 FQNNGV, per germline. CDR3 loop: CASSDRGSSYNEQFF. In DNA, the CDR3 is TGTGCCAGCAGCGACAGGGGGAGTTCCTACAATGAGCAGTTCTTC. The complete variable domain, with remaining parts taken from reference TRBV11-2 and TRBJ2-1, reads EAGVAQSPRYKIIEKRQSVAFWCNPISGHATLYWYQQILGQGPKLLIQFQNNGVVDDSQLPKDRFSAERLKGVDSTLKIQPAKLEDSAVYLCASSDRGSSYNEQFFGPGTRLTVL.

The V gene is TRBV12-5, the J gene TRBJ2-1; 10 positions agree with TRBD1. The CDR3 sequence is 14 residues long. J was trimmed by 6 bases and V by 6 bases; bases with no gene match: 5. Germline CDR1 and CDR2: LGHNT and FRNRAP. CDR3 residues: CASGAGQGINEQFF. In nucleotides, the CDR3 is TGTGCTAGTGGGGCGGGACAGGGGATCAATGAGCAGTTCTTC.

CDR3: CASSTRTGEDQPQHF. CDR3 nucleotides: TGTGCCAGCAGTACACGGACAGGGGAGGATCAGCCCCAGCATTTT. This chain joins TRBV6-2 or TRBV6-3 and TRBJ1-5; 9 bases are shared with TRBD1. The J segment lost 5 bases and the V segment lost 5 bases, leaving 7 bases of the junction unmatched. There are 15 residues in the CDR3. Germline V gene data show CDR1 as MNHEY and CDR2 as SVGEGT.

The CDR3 DNA sequence: TGTGCCAGTAGTAAACTAACAGGGGGTGGCTTGGAGACCCAGTACTTC. Amino acids: CASSKLTGGGLETQYF. The chain couples TRBV19 to TRBJ2-5; 8 bases are a match to TRBD1. The CDR3 spans 16 residues. Germline V lookup: CDR1 LNHDA, CDR2 SQIVND (reference sequence). Trimming at V came to 4 bases and at J to 5 bases, leaving 12 bases not matched to a gene.